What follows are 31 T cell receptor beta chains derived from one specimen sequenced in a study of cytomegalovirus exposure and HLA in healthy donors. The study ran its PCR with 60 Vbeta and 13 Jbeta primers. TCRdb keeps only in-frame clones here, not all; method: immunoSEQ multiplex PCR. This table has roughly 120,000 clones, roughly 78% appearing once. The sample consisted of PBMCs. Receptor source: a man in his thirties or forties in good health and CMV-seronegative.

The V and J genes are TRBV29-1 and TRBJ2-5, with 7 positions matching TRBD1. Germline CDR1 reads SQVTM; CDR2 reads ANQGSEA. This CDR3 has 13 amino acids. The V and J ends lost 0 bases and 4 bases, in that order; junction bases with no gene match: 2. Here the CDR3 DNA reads TGCAGCGTTGAAGAAGGGGGCTTAGAGACCCAGTACTTC. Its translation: CSVEEGGLETQYF.

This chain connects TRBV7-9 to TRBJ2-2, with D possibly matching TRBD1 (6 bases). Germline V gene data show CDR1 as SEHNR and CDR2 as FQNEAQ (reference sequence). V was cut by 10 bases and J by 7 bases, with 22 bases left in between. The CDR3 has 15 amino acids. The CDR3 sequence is CATSLGAVANGELFF. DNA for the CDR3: TGTGCCACCAGTCTGGGGGCGGTTGCCAACGGGGAGCTGTTTTTT.

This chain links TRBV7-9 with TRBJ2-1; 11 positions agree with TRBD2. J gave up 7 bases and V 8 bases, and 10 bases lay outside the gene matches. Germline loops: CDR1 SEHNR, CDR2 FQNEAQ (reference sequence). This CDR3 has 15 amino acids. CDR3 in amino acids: CASGYSGRAGNEQFF. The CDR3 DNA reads TGTGCCAGCGGATATAGCGGGAGGGCCGGGAATGAGCAGTTCTTC.

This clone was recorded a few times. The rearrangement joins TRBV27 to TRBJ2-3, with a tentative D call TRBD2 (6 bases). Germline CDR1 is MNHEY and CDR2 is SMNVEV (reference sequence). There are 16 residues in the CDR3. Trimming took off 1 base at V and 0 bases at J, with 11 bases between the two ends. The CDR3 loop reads CASSLWGEPSTDTQYF. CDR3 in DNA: TGTGCCAGCAGTTTATGGGGGGAGCCTAGCACAGATACGCAGTATTTT.

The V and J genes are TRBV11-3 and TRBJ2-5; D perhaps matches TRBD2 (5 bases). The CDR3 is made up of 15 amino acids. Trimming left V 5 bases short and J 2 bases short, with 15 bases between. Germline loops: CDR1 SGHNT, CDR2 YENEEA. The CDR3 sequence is CASSQSGLIQETQYF. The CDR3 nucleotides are TGTGCCAGCAGCCAAAGCGGACTTATACAAGAGACCCAGTACTTC.

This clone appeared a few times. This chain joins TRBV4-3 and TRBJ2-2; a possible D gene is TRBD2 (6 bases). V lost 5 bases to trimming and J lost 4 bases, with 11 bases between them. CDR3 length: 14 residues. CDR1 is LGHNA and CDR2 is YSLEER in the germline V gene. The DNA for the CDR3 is TGCGCCAGCAGCAATAGCGGACCCACCGGGGAGCTGTTTTTT. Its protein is CASSNSGPTGELFF.

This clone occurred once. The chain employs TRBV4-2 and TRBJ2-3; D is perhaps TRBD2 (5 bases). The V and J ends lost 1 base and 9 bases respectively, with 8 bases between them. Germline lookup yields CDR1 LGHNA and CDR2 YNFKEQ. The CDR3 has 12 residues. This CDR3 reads CASSQGLPTQYF. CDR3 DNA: TGTGCCAGCAGCCAAGGACTACCCACGCAGTATTTT.

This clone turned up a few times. This CDR3 is CASSEQGLNTEAFF. The CDR3 nucleotides are TGTGCCAGCAGTGAACAGGGATTGAACACTGAAGCTTTCTTT. The chain has TRBV6-1 and TRBJ1-1, with D tentatively TRBD1 (5 bases). Trimming shortened V by 2 bases and J by 0 bases, and 7 bases separated the two germline ends. Germline assignment: CDR1 MNHNS and CDR2 SASEGT. The CDR3 runs 14 residues.

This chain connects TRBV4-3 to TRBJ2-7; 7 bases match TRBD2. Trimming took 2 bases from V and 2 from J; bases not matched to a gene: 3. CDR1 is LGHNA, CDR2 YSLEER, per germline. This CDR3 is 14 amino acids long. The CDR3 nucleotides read TGCGCCAGCAGCCAAAGTGGACTAGCCTACGAGCAGTACTTC. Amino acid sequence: CASSQSGLAYEQYF.

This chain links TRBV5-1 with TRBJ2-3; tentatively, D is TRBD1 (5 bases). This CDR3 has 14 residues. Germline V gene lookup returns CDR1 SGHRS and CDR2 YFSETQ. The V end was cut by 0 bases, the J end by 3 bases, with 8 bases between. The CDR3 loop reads CASSLEQGTDTQYF. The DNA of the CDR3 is TGCGCCAGCAGCTTGGAGCAGGGAACAGATACGCAGTATTTT.

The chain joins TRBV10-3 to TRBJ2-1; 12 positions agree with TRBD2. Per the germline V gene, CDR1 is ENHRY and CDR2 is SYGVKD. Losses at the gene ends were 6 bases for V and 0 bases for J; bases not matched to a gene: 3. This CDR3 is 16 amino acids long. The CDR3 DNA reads TGTGCCATCAGAAAGACTAGCGGGAGCTCCTACAATGAGCAGTTCTTC. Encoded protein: CAIRKTSGSSYNEQFF.

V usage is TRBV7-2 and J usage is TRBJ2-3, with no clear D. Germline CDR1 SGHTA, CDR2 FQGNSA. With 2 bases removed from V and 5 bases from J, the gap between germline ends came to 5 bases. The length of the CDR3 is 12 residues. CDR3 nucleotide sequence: TGTGCCAGCAGCTTATTCGGAGATACGCAGTATTTT. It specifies CASSLFGDTQYF.

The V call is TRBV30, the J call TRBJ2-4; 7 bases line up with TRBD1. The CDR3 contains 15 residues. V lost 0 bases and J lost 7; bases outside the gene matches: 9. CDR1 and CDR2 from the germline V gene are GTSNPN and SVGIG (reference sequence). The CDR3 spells CAWSVRFAGGNIQYF. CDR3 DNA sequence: TGTGCCTGGAGTGTACGCTTCGCAGGGGGTAACATTCAGTACTTC.

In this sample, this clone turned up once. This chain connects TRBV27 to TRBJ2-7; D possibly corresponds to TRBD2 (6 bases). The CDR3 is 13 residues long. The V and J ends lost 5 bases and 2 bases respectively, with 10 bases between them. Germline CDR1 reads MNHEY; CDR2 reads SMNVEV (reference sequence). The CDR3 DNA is TGTGCCAGCAGTAGGGACTCAACCTACGAGCAGTACTTC. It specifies CASSRDSTYEQYF.

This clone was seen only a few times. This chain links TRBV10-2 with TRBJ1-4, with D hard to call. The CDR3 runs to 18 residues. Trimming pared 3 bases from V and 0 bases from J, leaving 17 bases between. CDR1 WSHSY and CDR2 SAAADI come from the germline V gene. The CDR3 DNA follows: TGCGCCAGCAGTGATTCGCTTGAGGTGTTTGCAACTAATGAAAAACTGTTTTTT. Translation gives CASSDSLEVFATNEKLFF.

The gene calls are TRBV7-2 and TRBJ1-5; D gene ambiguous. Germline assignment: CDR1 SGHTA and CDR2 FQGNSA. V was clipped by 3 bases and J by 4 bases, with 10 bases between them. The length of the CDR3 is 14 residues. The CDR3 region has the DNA TGTGCCAGCAGCTTCGGTGCGGCTAATCAGCCCCAGCATTTT. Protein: CASSFGAANQPQHF.

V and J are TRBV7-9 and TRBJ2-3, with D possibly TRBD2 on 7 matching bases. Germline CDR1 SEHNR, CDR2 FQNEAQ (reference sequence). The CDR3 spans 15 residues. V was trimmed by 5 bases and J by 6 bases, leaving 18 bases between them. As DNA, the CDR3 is TGTGCCAGCAGCAAAATAGGGAGGGGGACGGATACGCAGTATTTT. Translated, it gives CASSKIGRGTDTQYF.

As DNA, the CDR3 is TGTGCCAGCACCCGGTCCGGGGAGCTGTTTTTT. Translated, it gives CASTRSGELFF. The chain recombines TRBV28 with TRBJ2-2; D remains unclear. The CDR3 spans 11 residues. V gave up 7 bases and J gave up 6 bases, with 6 bases separating them. Looked up from germline, CDR1 is MDHEN and CDR2 is SYDVKM.

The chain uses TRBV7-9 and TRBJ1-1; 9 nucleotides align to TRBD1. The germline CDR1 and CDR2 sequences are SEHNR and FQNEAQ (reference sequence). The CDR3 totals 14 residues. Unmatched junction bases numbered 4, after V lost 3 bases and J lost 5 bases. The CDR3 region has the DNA TGTGCCAGCAGCTTGAGACAGGGGGGGACTGAAGCTTTCTTT. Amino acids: CASSLRQGGTEAFF.

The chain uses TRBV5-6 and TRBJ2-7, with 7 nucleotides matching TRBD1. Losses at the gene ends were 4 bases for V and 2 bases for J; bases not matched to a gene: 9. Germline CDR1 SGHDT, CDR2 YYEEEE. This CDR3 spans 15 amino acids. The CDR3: CASSKFQTGTYEQYF. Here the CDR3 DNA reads TGTGCCAGCAGCAAATTCCAGACAGGGACCTACGAGCAGTACTTC.

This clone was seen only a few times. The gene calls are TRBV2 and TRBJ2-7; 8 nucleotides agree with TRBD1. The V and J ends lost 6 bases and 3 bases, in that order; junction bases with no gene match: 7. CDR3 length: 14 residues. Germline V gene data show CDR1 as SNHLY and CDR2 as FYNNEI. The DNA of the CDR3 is TGTGCCAGCAGGGCGGACAGGGCGCTCTACGAGCAGTACTTC. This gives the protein CASRADRALYEQYF.

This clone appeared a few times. The CDR3 loop reads CASSTQTSGVSYEQYF. DNA of the CDR3: TGTGCCAGCAGTACCCAGACTAGCGGGGTCTCCTACGAGCAGTACTTC. The gene calls are TRBV6-6 and TRBJ2-7; 11 bases align to TRBD2. V lost 5 bases to trimming and J lost 0 bases; unmatched junction nucleotides: 6. The CDR3 runs 16 residues. Germline-derived CDR1 and CDR2 are MNHNY and SVGAGI (reference sequence).

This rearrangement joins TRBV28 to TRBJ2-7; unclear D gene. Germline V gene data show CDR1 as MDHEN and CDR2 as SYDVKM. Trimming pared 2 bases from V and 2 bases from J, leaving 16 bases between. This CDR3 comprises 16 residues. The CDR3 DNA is TGTGCCAGCAGTTTAATTTTCACTTCCCCCCCCTACGAGCAGTACTTC. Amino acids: CASSLIFTSPPYEQYF.

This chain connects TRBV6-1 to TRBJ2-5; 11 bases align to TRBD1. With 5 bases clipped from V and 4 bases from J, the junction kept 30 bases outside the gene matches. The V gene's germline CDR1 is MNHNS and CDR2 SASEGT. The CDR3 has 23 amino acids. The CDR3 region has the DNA TGTGCCAGCAGTCAAGAAAACGTCGGACAGGGGGCAATAACGGGGGAATGGGGAGAGACCCAGTACTTC. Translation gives CASSQENVGQGAITGEWGETQYF.

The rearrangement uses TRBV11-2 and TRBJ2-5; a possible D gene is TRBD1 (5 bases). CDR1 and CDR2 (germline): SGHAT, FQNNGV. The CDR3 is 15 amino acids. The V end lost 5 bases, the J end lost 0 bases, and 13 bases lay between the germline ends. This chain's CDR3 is CASSNLQGYQETQYF. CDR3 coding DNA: TGTGCCAGCAGCAACCTCCAGGGATACCAAGAGACCCAGTACTTC.

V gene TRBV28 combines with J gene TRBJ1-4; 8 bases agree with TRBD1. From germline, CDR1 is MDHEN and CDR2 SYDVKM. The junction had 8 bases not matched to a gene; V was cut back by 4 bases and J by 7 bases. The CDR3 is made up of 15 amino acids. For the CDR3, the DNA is TGTGCCAGCAGTTATTCAACAGGGGGAGGTGAAAAACTGTTTTTT. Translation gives CASSYSTGGGEKLFF.

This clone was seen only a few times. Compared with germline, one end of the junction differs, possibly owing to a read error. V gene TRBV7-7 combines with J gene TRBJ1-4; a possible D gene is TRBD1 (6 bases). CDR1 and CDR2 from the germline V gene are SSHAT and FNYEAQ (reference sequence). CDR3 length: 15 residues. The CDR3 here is CASSLARGAGEKLFF. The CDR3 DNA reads TGTGCTAGCAGCTTAGCGCGGGGGGCCGGTGAAAAACTGTTTTTT.

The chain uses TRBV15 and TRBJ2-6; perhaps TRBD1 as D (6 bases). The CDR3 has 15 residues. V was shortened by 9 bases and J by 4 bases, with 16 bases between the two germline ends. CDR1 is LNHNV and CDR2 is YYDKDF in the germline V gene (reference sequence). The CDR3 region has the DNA TGTGCCACAAAACAGGGTATCCTGGGGGCCAACGTCCTGACTTTC. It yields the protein CATKQGILGANVLTF.

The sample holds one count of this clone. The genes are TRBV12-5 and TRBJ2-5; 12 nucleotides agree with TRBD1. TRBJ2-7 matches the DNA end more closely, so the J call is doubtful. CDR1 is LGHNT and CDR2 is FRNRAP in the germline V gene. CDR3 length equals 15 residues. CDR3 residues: CASGPGTGGFYEQYF. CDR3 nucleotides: TGTGCTAGTGGTCCAGGGACAGGGGGCTTCTACGAGCAGTACTTC.

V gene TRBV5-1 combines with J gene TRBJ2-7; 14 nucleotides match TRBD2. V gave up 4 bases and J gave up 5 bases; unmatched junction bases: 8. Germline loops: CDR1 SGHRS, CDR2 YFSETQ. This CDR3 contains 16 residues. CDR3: CASSPRTSGRSDEQYF. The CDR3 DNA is TGCGCCAGCAGCCCGAGGACTAGCGGGAGGTCAGACGAGCAGTACTTC. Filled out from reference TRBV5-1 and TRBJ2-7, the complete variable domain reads KAGVTQTPRYLIKTRGQQVTLSCSPISGHRSVSWYQQTPGQGLQFLFEYFSETQRNKGNFPGRFSGRQFSNSRSEMNVSTLELGDSALYLCASSPRTSGRSDEQYFGPGTRLTVT.

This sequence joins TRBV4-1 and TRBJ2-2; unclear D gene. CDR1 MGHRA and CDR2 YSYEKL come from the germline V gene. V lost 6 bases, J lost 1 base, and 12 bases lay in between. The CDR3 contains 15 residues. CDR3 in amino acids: CASRSTLQNTGELFF. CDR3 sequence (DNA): TGCGCCAGCAGATCGACTCTACAGAACACCGGGGAGCTGTTTTTT.